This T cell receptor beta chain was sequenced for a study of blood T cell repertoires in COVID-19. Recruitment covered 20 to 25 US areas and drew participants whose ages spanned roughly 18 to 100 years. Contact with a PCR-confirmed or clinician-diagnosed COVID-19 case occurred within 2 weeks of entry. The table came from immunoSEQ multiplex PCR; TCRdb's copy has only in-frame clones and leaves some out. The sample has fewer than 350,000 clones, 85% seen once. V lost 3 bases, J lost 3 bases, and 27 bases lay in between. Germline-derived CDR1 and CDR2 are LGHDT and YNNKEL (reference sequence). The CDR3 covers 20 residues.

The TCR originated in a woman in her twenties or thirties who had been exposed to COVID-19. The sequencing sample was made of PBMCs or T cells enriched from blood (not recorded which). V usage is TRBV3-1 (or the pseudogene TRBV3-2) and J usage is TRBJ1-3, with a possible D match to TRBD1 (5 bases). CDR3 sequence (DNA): TGTGCCAGCAGCCAGGATCCCGCAGCGGGGGACCTTGGATGTGGAAACACCATATATTTT. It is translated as CASSQDPAAGDLGCGNTIYF.